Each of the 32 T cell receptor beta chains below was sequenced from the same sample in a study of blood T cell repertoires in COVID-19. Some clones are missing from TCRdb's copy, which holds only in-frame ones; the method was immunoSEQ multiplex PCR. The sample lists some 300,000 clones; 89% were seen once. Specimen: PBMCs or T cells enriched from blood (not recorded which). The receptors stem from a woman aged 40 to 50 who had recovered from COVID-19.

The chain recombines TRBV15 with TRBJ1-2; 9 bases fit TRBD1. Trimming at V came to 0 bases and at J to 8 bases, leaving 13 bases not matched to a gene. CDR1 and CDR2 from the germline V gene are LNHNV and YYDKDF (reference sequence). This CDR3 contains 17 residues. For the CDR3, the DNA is TGTGCCACCAGCAGAGATATGGGAACAGGGGGCGCCTGGGGCTACACCTTC. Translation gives CATSRDMGTGGAWGYTF.

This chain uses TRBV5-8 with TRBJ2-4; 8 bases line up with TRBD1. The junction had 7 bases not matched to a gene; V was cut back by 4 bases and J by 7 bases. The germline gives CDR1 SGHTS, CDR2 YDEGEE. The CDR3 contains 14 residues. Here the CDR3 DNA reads TGTGCCAGCAGCCCGGGGACAGGTGCGAACATTCAGTACTTC. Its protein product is CASSPGTGANIQYF.

The CDR3 region has the DNA TGTGCCAGCAGCTTAAGTTCGAGCGGGACGCACAACTATGGCTACACCTTC. Its protein product is CASSLSSSGTHNYGYTF. The rearrangement uses TRBV7-6 and TRBJ1-2, with D perhaps matching TRBD1 (5 bases). CDR1 is SGHVS, CDR2 FNYEAQ, per germline. The CDR3 is 17 amino acids. Trimming removed 2 bases from V and 2 bases from J, with 18 bases in between.

For the CDR3, the DNA is TGTGCCTGGCACAGACAGGGGAGCTATGGCTACACCTTC. Amino acid sequence: CAWHRQGSYGYTF. The chain carries TRBV30 and TRBJ1-2; 8 bases are a match to TRBD1. This CDR3 contains 13 residues. Germline CDR1 is GTSNPN and CDR2 is SVGIG (reference sequence). Trimming took 5 bases from V and 4 from J; bases not matched to a gene: 6. Complete variable domain (other parts from reference TRBV30 and TRBJ1-2): SQTIHQWPATLVQPVGSPLSLECTVEGTSNPNLYWYRQAAGRGLQLLFYSVGIGQISSEVPQNLSASRPQDRQFILSSKKLLLSDSGFYLCAWHRQGSYGYTFGSGTRLTVV.

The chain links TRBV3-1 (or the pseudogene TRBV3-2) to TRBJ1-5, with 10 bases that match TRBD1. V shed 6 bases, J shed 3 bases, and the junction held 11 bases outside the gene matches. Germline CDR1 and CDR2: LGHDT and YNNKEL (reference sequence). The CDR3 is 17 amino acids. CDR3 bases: TGTGCCAGCAGTCTTAGGGGACAGGGGTTACTCAATCAGCCCCAGCATTTT. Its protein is CASSLRGQGLLNQPQHF.

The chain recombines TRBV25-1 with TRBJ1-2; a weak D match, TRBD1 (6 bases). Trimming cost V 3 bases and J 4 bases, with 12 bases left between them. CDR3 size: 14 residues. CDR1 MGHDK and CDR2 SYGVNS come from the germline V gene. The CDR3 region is CASSEVGASYGYTF. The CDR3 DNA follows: TGTGCCAGCAGTGAGGTGGGGGCCTCCTATGGCTACACCTTC.

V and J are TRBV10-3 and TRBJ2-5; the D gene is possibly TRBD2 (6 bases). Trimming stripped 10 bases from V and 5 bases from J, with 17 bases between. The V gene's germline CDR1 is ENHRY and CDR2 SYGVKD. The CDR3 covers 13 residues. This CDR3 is CATLATGDETQYF. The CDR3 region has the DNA TGTGCCACTCTGGCTACGGGGGACGAGACCCAGTACTTC.

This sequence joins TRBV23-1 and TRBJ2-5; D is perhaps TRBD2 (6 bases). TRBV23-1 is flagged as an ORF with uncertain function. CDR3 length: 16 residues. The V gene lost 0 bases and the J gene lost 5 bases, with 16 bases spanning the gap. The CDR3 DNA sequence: TGCGCCAGCAGTCAATCGGAGGGCAGGGCGGGGGAGACCCAGTACTTC. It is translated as CASSQSEGRAGETQYF.

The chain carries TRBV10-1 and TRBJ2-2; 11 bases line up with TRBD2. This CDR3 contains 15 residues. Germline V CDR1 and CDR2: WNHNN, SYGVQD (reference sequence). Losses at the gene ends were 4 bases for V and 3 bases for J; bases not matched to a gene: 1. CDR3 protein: CASSALAGDTGELFF. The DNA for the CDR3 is TGCGCCAGCAGTGCACTAGCGGGGGACACCGGGGAGCTGTTTTTT.

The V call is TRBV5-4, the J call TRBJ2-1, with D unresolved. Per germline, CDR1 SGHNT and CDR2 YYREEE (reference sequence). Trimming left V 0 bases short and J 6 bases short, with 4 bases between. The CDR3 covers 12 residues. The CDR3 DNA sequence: TGTGCCAGCAGCTTGGTCCTCAATGAGCAGTTCTTC. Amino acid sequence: CASSLVLNEQFF.

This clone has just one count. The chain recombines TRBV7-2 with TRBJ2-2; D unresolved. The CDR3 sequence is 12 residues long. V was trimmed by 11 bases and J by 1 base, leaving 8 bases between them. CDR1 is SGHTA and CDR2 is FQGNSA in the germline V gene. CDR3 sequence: CAPRGNTGELFF. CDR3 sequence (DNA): TGTGCCCCTAGAGGGAACACCGGGGAGCTGTTTTTT.

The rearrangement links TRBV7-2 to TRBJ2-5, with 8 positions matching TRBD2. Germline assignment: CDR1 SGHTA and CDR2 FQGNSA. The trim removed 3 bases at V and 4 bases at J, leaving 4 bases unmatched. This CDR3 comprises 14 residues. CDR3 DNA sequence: TGTGCCAGCAGCTTCACCGGGACTAGAGAGACCCAGTACTTC. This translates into CASSFTGTRETQYF.

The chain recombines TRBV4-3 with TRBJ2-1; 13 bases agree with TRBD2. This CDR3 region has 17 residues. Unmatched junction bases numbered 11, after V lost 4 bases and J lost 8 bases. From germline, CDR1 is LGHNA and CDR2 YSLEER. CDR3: CASSPAPGLAGEDEQFF. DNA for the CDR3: TGCGCCAGCAGCCCAGCTCCAGGACTAGCGGGAGAGGATGAGCAGTTCTTC.

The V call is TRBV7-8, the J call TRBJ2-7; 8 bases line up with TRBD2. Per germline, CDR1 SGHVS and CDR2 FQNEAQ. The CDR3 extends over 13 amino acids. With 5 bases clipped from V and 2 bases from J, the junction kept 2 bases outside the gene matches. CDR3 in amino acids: CASSHGGAYEQYF. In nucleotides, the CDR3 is TGTGCCAGCAGCCACGGGGGGGCCTACGAGCAGTACTTC.

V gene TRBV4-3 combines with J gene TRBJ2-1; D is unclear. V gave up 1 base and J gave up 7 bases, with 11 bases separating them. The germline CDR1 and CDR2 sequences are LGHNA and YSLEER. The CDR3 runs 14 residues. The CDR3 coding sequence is TGCGCCAGCAGCCAAGGTTCTCAGGCAAATGAGCAGTTCTTC. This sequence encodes CASSQGSQANEQFF.

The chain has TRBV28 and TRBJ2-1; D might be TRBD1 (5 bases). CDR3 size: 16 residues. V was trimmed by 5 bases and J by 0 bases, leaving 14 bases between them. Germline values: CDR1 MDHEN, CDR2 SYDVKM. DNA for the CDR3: TGTGCCAGCAGTCCCCCACAGGATAGCTCCTACAATGAGCAGTTCTTC. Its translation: CASSPPQDSSYNEQFF.

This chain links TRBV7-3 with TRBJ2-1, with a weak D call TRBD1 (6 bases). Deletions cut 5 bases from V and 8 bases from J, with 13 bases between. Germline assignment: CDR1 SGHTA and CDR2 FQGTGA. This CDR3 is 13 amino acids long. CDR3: CASSATGRYEQFF. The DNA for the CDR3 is TGTGCCAGCAGCGCTACAGGGCGCTATGAGCAGTTCTTC.

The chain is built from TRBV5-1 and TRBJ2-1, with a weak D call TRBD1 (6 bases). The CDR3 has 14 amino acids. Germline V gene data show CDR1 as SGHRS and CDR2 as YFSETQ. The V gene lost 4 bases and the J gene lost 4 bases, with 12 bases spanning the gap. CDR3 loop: CASSPQGSYNEQFF. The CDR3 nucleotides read TGCGCCAGCAGCCCCCAGGGGTCTTACAATGAGCAGTTCTTC.

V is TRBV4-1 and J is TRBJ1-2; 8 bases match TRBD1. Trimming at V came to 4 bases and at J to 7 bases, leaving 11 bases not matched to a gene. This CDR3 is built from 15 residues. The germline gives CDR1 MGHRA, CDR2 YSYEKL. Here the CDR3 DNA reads TGCGCCAGCAGCCCCGGACAGGGCCCGGCGGCTGGCTACACCTTC. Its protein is CASSPGQGPAAGYTF.

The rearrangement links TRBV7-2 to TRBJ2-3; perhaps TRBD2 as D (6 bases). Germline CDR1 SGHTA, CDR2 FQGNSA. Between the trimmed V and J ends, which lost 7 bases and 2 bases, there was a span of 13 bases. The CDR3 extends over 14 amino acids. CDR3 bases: TGTGCCAGCAAGGGCGGGGCTGTCACAGATACGCAGTATTTT. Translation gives CASKGGAVTDTQYF.

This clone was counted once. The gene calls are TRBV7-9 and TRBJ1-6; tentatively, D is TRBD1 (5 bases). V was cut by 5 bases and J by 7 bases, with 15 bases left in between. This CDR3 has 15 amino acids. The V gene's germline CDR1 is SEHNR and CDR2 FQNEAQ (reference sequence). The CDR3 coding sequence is TGTGCCAGCAGCCCCCGTTCGGGGGTCAATTCACCCCTCCACTTT. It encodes CASSPRSGVNSPLHF.

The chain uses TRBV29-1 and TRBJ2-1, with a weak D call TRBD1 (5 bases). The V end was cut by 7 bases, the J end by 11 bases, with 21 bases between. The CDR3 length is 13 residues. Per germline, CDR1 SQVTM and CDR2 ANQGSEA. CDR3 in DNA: TGCAGCGCTAACCCACTACAGGCTACAAAGCAGTTCTTC. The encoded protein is CSANPLQATKQFF.

DNA of the CDR3: TGTGCCACCAGCAGTTTCCAAATAGCCAAAAACATTCAGTACTTC. Translated, it gives CATSSFQIAKNIQYF. This chain joins TRBV15 and TRBJ2-4; D is unclear. Trimming removed 3 bases at V and 0 bases at J, with 9 bases between. Germline CDR1 and CDR2: LNHNV and YYDKDF (reference sequence). There are 15 residues in the CDR3.

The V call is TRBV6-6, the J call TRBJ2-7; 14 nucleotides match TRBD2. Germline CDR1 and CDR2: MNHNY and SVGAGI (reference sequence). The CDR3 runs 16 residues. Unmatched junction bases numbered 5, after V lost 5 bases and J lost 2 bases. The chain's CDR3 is CASSTRLAGGTYEQYF. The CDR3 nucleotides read TGTGCCAGCAGTACCCGACTAGCGGGAGGGACCTACGAGCAGTACTTC.

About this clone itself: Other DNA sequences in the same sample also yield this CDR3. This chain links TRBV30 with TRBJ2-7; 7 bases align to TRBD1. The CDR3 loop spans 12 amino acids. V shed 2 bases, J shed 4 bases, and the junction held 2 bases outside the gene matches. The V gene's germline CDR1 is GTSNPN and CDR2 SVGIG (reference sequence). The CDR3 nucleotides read TGTGCCTGGAGTTACAGGGGTTACGAGCAGTACTTC. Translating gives CAWSYRGYEQYF.

Here the CDR3 reads CASSDRVQDTQYF. DNA of the CDR3: TGTGCCAGCAGTGACCGGGTGCAGGATACGCAGTATTTT. The gene calls are TRBV6-4 and TRBJ2-3; D is ambiguous. CDR1 is MRHNA and CDR2 is SNTAGT in the germline V gene. This CDR3 has 13 amino acids. Trimming cost V 2 bases and J 6 bases, with 9 bases left between them.

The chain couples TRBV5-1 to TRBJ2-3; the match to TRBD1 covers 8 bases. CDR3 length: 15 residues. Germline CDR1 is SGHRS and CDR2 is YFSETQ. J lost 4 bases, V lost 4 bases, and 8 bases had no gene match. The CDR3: CASSGGQGRADTQYF. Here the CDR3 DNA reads TGCGCCAGCAGCGGCGGACAGGGACGTGCAGATACGCAGTATTTT.

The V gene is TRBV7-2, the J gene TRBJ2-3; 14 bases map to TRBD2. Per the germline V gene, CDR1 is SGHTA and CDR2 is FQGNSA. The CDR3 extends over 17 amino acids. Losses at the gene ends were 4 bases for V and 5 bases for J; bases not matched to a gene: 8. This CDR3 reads CASSSRTSGRFEDTQYF. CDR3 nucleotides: TGTGCCAGCAGCTCCAGGACTAGCGGGAGGTTTGAAGATACGCAGTATTTT.

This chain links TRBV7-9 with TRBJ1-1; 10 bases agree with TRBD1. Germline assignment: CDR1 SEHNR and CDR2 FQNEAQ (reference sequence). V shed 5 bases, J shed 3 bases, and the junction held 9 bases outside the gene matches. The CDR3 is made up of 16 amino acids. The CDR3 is CASSPRQGARDTEAFF. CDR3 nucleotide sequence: TGTGCCAGCAGCCCCAGACAGGGGGCGCGAGACACTGAAGCTTTCTTT.

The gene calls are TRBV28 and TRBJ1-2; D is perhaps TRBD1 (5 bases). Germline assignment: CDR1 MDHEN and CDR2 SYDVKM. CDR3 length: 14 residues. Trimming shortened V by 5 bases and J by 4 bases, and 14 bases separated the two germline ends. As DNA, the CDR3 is TGTGCCAGCAGTCTCCGACAGCCCCCCTATGGCTACACCTTC. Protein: CASSLRQPPYGYTF.

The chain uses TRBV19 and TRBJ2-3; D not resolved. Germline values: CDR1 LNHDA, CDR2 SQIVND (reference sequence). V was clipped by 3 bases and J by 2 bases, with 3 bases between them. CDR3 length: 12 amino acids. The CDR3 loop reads CASSISTDTQYF. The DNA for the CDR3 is TGTGCCAGTAGTATCTCCACAGATACGCAGTATTTT.

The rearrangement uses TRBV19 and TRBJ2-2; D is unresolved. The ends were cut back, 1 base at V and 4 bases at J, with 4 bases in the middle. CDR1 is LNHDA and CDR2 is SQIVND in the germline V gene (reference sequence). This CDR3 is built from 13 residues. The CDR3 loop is CASSIGGTGELFF. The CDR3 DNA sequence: TGTGCCAGTAGTATAGGCGGCACCGGGGAGCTGTTTTTT.